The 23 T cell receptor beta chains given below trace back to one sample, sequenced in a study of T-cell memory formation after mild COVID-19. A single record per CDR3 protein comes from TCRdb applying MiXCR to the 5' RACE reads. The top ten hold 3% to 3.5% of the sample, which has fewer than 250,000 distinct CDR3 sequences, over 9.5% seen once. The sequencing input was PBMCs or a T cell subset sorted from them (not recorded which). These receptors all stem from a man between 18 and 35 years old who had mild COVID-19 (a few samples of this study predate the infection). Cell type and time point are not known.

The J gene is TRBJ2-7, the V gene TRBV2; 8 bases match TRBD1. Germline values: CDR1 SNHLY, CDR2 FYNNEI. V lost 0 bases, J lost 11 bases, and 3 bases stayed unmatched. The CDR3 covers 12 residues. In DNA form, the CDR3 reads TGTGCCAGCAGTGAAGCCCAGGGGGCAGAGTACTTC. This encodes CASSEAQGAEYF.

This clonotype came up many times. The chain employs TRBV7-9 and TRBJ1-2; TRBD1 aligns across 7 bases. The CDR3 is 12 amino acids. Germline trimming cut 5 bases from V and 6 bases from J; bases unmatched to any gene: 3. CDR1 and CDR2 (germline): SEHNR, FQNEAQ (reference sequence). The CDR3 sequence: CASSRDSDGYTF. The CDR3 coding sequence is TGTGCCAGCAGCCGGGACAGCGATGGCTACACCTTC. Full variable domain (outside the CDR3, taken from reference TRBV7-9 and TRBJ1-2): DTGVSQNPRHKITKRGQNVTFRCDPISEHNRLYWYRQTLGQGPEFLTYFQNEAQLEKSRLLSDRFSAERPKGSFSTLEIQRTEQGDSAMYLCASSRDSDGYTFGSGTRLTVV.

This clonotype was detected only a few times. CDR3 DNA: TGTGCCAGCAGCCAGGGACTAGCGGGGTCCTACAATGAGCAGTTCTTC. This sequence encodes CASSQGLAGSYNEQFF. This rearrangement joins TRBV5-6 to TRBJ2-1; TRBD2 agrees at 13 bases. The CDR3 runs 16 residues. Trimming at V came to 4 bases and at J to 1 base, leaving 2 bases not matched to a gene. The V gene's germline CDR1 is SGHDT and CDR2 YYEEEE.

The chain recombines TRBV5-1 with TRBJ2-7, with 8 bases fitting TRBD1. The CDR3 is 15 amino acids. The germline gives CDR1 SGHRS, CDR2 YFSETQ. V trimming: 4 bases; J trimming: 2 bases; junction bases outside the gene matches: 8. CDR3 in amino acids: CASSKAPGQAYEQYF. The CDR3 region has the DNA TGCGCCAGCAGCAAAGCTCCGGGACAGGCCTACGAGCAGTACTTC.

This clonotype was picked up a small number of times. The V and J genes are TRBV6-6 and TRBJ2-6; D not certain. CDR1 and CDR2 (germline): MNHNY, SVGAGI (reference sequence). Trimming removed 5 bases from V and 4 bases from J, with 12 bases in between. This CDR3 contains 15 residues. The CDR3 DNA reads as TGTGCCAGCAGTGTAAGGCAATCCGGGGCCAACGTCCTGACTTTC. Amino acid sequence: CASSVRQSGANVLTF.

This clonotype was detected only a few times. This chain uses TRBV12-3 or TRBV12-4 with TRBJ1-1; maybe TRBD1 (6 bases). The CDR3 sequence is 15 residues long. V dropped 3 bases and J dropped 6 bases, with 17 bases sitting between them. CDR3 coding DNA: TGTGCCAGCAGTTTTACAGGGCGGGTAATGGCTGAAGCTTTCTTT. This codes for CASSFTGRVMAEAFF.

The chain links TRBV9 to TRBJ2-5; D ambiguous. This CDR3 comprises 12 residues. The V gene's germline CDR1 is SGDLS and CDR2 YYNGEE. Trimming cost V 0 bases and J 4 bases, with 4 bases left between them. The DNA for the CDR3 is TGTGCCAGCAGCGTAGAGGGAGAGACCCAGTACTTC. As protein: CASSVEGETQYF.

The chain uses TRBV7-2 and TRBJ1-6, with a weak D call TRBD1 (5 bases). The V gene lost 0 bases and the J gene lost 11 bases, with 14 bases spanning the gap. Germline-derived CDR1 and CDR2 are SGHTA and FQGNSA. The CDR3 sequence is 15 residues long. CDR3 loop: CASSLAGGGRAPLHF. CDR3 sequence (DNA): TGTGCCAGCAGCTTAGCAGGAGGTGGCAGGGCACCCCTCCACTTT.

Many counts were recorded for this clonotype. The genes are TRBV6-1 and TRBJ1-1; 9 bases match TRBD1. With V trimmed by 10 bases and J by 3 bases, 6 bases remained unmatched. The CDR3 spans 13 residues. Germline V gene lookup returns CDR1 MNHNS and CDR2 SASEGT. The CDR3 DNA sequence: TGTGCCACCCGGACAGGGGTGTACACTGAAGCTTTCTTT. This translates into CATRTGVYTEAFF.

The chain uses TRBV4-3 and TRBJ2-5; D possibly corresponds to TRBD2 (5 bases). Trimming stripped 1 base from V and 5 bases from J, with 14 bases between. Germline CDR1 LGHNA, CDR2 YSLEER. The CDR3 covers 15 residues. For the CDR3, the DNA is TGCGCCAGCAGCCAAGGGGTCTTGACGGGGGAGACCCAGTACTTC. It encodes CASSQGVLTGETQYF.

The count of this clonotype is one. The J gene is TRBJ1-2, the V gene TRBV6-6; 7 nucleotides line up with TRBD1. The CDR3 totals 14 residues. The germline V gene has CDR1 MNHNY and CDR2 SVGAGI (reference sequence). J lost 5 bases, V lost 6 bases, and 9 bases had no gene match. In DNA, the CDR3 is TGTGCCAGCAGCCCACAGGGGTCTACGTATGGCTACACCTTC. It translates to CASSPQGSTYGYTF.

The CDR3 sequence: CASSLGSGAGTQYF. CDR3 in DNA: TGTGCCAGCAGCTTAGGATCAGGGGCCGGTACGCAGTATTTT. This chain links TRBV11-2 with TRBJ2-3, with D possibly TRBD1 on 6 matching bases. CDR3 length equals 14 residues. Germline assignment: CDR1 SGHAT and CDR2 FQNNGV. Between the trimmed V and J ends, which lost 1 base and 8 bases, there was a span of 13 bases.

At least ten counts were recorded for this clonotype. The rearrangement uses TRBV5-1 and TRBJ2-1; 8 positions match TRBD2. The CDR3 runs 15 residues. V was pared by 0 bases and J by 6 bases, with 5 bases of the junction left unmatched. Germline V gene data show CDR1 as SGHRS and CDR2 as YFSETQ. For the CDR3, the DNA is TGCGCCAGCAGCTTGGCCCCGGGGGGGGCCAATGAGCAGTTCTTC. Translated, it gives CASSLAPGGANEQFF.

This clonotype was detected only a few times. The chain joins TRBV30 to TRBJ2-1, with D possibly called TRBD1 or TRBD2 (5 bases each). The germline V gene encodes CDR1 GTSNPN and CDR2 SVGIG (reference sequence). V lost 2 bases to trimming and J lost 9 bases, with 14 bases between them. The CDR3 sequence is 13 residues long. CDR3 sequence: CAWSRLHGGEQFF. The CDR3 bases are TGTGCCTGGAGTCGGCTTCATGGGGGTGAGCAGTTCTTC. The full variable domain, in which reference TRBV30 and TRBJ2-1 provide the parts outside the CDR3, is SQTIHQWPATLVQPVGSPLSLECTVEGTSNPNLYWYRQAAGRGLQLLFYSVGIGQISSEVPQNLSASRPQDRQFILSSKKLLLSDSGFYLCAWSRLHGGEQFFGPGTRLTVL.

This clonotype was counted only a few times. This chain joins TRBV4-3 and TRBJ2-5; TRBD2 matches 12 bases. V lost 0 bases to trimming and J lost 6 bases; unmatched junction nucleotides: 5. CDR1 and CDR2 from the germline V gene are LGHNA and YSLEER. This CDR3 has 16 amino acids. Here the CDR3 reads CASSQDLAGGQQTQYF. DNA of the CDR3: TGCGCCAGCAGCCAAGATCTAGCGGGGGGGCAGCAGACCCAGTACTTC.

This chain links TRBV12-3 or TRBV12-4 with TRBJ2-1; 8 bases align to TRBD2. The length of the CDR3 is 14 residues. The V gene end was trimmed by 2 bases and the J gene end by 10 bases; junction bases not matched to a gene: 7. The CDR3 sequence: CASSLRTGGREQFF. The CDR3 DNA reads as TGTGCCAGCAGTTTACGAACGGGGGGGAGGGAGCAGTTCTTC.

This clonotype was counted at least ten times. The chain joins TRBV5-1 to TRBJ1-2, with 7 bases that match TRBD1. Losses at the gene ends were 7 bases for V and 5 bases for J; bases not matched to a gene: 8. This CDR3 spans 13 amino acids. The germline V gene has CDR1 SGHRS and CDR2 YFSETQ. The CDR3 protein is CASAAGQNYGYTF. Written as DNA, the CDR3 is TGCGCCAGCGCCGCGGGACAGAATTATGGCTACACCTTC.

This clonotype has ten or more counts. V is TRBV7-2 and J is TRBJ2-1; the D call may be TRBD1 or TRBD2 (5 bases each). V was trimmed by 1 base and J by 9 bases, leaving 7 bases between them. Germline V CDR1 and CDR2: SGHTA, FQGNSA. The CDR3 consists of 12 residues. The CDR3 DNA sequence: TGTGCCAGCAGCTTAGACGGGACTGAGCAGTTCTTC. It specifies CASSLDGTEQFF.

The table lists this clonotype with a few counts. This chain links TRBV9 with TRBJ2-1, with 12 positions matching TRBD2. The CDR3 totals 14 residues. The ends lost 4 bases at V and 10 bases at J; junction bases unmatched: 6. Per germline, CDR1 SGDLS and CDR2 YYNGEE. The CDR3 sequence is CASSNLAGGLEQFF. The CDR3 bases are TGTGCCAGCAGCAATCTAGCGGGGGGGTTGGAGCAGTTCTTC. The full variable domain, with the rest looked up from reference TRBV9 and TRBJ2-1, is DSGVTQTPKHLITATGQRVTLRCSPRSGDLSVYWYQQSLDQGLQFLIQYYNGEERAKGNILERFSAQQFPDLHSELNLSSLELGDSALYFCASSNLAGGLEQFFGPGTRLTVL.

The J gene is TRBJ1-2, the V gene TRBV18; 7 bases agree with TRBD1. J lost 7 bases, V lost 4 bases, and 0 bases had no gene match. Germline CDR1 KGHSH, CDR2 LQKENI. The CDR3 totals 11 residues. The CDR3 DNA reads TGTGCCAGCTCACGACAGGGTGGCTACACCTTC. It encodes CASSRQGGYTF.

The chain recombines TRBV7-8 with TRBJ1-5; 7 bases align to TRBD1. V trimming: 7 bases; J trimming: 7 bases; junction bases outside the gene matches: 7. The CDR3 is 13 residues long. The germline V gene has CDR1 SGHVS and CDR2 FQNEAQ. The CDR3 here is CASNFHRGQPQHF. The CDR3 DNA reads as TGTGCCAGCAATTTCCACAGGGGCCAGCCCCAGCATTTT.

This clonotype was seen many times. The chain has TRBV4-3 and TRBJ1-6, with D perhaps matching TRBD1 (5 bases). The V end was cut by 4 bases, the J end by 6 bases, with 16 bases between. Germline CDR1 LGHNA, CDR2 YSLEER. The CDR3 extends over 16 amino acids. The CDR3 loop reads CASSPRSSGTNSPLHF. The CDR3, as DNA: TGCGCCAGCAGCCCAAGATCGTCGGGGACTAATTCACCCCTCCACTTT.

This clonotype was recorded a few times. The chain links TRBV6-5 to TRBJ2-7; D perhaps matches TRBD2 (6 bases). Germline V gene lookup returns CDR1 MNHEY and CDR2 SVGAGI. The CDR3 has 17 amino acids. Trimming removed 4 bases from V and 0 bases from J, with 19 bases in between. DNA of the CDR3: TGTGCCAGCAGTTCCCCGTCCTTCGGGGACTCCTCCTACGAGCAGTACTTC. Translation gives CASSSPSFGDSSYEQYF.